These 15 T cell receptor beta chains share one sample of origin, sequenced in a study of blood T cells in healthy people across ages. Primed by a sample-barcoded 5' primer and a J-beta primer mix, a second PCR proceeded for about 7 to 11 cycles. A single record per CDR3 protein comes from TCRdb applying MiXCR to the 5' RACE reads. There are about 680,000 distinct CDR3 sequences in the sample; 49% occur only once, and 30% to 40% lies in the top ten. Sequenced sample: blood. All receptors come from a woman aged 60-75 years in good health.

The rearrangement links TRBV5-1 to TRBJ2-1, with D unclear. The CDR3 contains 13 residues. V was pared by 0 bases and J by 8 bases, with 9 bases between. The germline V gene encodes CDR1 SGHRS and CDR2 YFSETQ. CDR3 in amino acids: CASSLAEFDEQFF. The CDR3 coding sequence is TGCGCCAGCAGCTTGGCCGAATTCGATGAGCAGTTCTTC.

This chain uses TRBV7-2 with TRBJ2-5; D ambiguous. V dropped 3 bases and J dropped 1 base, with 9 bases sitting between them. From germline, CDR1 is SGHTA and CDR2 FQGNSA. The CDR3 spans 14 residues. The CDR3 sequence is CASSFTRIQETQYF. In DNA form, the CDR3 reads TGTGCCAGCAGCTTCACCCGGATCCAAGAGACCCAGTACTTC.

V and J are TRBV18 and TRBJ2-1; the D gene is possibly TRBD2 (6 bases). The CDR3 is 14 residues long. Between the trimmed V and J ends, which lost 6 bases and 4 bases, there was a span of 13 bases. From germline, CDR1 is KGHSH and CDR2 LQKENI. The chain's CDR3 is CASSQSGGYNEQFF. The DNA for the CDR3 is TGTGCCAGCTCCCAATCCGGAGGGTACAATGAGCAGTTCTTC. Variable domain in full (rest from reference TRBV18 and TRBJ2-1): NAGVMQNPRHLVRRRGQEARLRCSPMKGHSHVYWYRQLPEEGLKFMVYLQKENIIDESGMPKERFSAEFPKEGPSILRIQQVVRGDSAAYFCASSQSGGYNEQFFGPGTRLTVL.

This chain joins TRBV24-1 and TRBJ2-3; D not resolved. CDR1 is KGHDR and CDR2 is SFDVKD in the germline V gene. The CDR3 covers 14 residues. V lost 0 bases and J 0 bases, leaving 3 bases between the germline ends. The CDR3 sequence: CATSDLSSTDTQYF. The CDR3 DNA reads TGTGCCACCAGTGATTTGAGCAGCACAGATACGCAGTATTTT.

The gene calls are TRBV29-1 and TRBJ2-1; tentatively, D is TRBD1 (6 bases). Germline CDR1 is SQVTM and CDR2 is ANQGSEA. The CDR3 extends over 13 amino acids. V was pared by 7 bases and J by 3 bases, with 13 bases between. CDR3 sequence: CSATGQYYNEQFF. CDR3 bases: TGCAGCGCGACAGGCCAATACTACAATGAGCAGTTCTTC.

CDR3: CASSLRQGITDTQYF. The CDR3 nucleotides read TGTGCCAGCAGCCTCCGACAGGGGATCACAGATACGCAGTATTTT. The chain carries TRBV28 and TRBJ2-3, with 8 bases fitting TRBD1. This CDR3 has 15 residues. V dropped 6 bases and J dropped 2; count of bases not matched to a gene: 7. From germline, CDR1 is MDHEN and CDR2 SYDVKM.

Only a few counts were recorded for this clonotype. The chain uses TRBV7-2 and TRBJ1-5; D remains ambiguous. Trimming stripped 5 bases from V and 6 bases from J, with 14 bases between. From germline, CDR1 is SGHTA and CDR2 FQGNSA. The CDR3 totals 14 residues. As DNA, the CDR3 is TGTGCCAGCAGCCCGGGATTGCGGGGTCAGCCCCAGCATTTT. This gives the protein CASSPGLRGQPQHF.

The chain carries TRBV28 and TRBJ2-4; D is perhaps TRBD1 (6 bases). This CDR3 is built from 18 residues. Germline V gives CDR1 MDHEN, CDR2 SYDVKM. Trimming left V 6 bases short and J 0 bases short, with 21 bases between. The CDR3 region is CASRPTLDSGLAKNIQYF. Here the CDR3 DNA reads TGTGCCAGCAGACCGACACTGGACAGCGGATTAGCCAAAAACATTCAGTACTTC.

This clonotype was picked up one time. The chain is built from TRBV12-3 or TRBV12-4 and TRBJ2-7, with TRBD1 matching over 9 bases. V lost 5 bases to trimming and J lost 6 bases; unmatched junction nucleotides: 5. This CDR3 is 13 amino acids long. CDR3 bases: TGTGCCAGCAGTGGACAGGGGAGGGGCGAGCAGTACTTC. Encoded protein: CASSGQGRGEQYF.

Note on this clonotype: This could be a read error, since a much larger clone is one nucleotide away. The chain has TRBV29-1 and TRBJ2-7; 8 bases align to TRBD1. The CDR3 extends over 14 amino acids. With V trimmed by 1 base and J by 7 bases, 9 bases remained unmatched. CDR1 and CDR2 (germline): SQVTM, ANQGSEA. The CDR3 reads CSVEGGQAGDEQYF. The CDR3 coding sequence is TGCAGCGTTGAAGGGGGACAGGCGGGCGATGAGCAGTACTTC.

This chain uses TRBV2 with TRBJ1-6, with 8 bases identical to TRBD1. Germline CDR1 and CDR2: SNHLY and FYNNEI. The CDR3 totals 14 residues. V lost 6 bases and J lost 10; bases outside the gene matches: 8. CDR3 loop: CASRETGDRSPLHF. The CDR3 DNA reads as TGTGCCAGCAGGGAGACAGGGGATCGGTCACCCCTCCACTTT.

The genes are TRBV25-1 and TRBJ2-7, with TRBD1 matching 11 bases. V shed 4 bases, J shed 6 bases, and the junction held 14 bases outside the gene matches. CDR1 and CDR2 from the germline V gene are MGHDK and SYGVNS. The CDR3 consists of 17 residues. The CDR3 nucleotides read TGTGCCAGCAGTGCCCAGCTAACCGGGACAGGGGGGAGCGAGCAGTACTTC. The encoded protein is CASSAQLTGTGGSEQYF.

The V gene is TRBV6-2 or TRBV6-3, the J gene TRBJ2-1; 10 bases fit TRBD1. Per germline, CDR1 MNHEY and CDR2 SVGEGT. Trimming took 5 bases from V and 8 from J; bases not matched to a gene: 9. CDR3 length: 15 residues. CDR3 sequence reads: CASSRGQGLGHEQFF. CDR3 coding DNA: TGTGCCAGCAGTCGGGGACAGGGGCTGGGGCATGAGCAGTTCTTC.

The chain combines TRBV24-1 with TRBJ2-3, with D unclear. This CDR3 region has 13 residues. CDR1 and CDR2 from the germline V gene are KGHDR and SFDVKD. V lost 1 base and J 3 bases, leaving 4 bases between the germline ends. Here the CDR3 reads CATSDLRTDTQYF. The DNA of the CDR3 is TGTGCCACCAGTGATTTAAGGACAGATACGCAGTATTTT.

This clonotype was seen only a few times. The genes are TRBV5-1 and TRBJ2-7, with D possibly being TRBD1 (5 bases). The CDR3 has 15 residues. Trimming removed 0 bases from V and 4 bases from J, with 14 bases in between. The germline gives CDR1 SGHRS, CDR2 YFSETQ. CDR3 in amino acids: CASSLEGVTIYEQYF. The CDR3 DNA is TGCGCCAGCAGCTTGGAAGGGGTCACGATTTACGAGCAGTACTTC.